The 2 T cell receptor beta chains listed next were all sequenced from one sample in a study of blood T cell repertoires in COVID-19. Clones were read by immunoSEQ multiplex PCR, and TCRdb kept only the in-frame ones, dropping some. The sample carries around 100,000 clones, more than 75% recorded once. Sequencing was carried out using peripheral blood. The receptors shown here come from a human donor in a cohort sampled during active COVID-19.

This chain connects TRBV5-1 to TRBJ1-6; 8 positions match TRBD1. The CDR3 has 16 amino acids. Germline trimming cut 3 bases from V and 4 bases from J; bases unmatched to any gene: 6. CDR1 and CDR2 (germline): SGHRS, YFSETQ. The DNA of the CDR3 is TGCGCCAGCAGCTCTACCGGGACAGGATATAATTCACCCCTCCACTTT. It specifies CASSSTGTGYNSPLHF. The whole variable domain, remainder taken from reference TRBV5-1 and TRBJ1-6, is KAGVTQTPRYLIKTRGQQVTLSCSPISGHRSVSWYQQTPGQGLQFLFEYFSETQRNKGNFPGRFSGRQFSNSRSEMNVSTLELGDSALYLCASSSTGTGYNSPLHFGNGTRLTVT.

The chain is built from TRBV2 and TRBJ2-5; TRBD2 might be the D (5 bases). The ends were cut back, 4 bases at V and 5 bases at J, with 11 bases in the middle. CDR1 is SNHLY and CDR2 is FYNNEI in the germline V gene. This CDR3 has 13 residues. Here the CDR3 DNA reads TGTGCCAGCAGTGCCCTAGCATCTGAGACCCAGTACTTC. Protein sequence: CASSALASETQYF.